This TCR beta chain derives from a study of pediatric ulcerative colitis. Study conclusions and caveats: Clonal expansions reduced rectal repertoire diversity in acute severe colitis.

The germline V gene encodes CDR1 GTSNPN and CDR2 SVGIG (reference sequence). V lost 1 base to trimming and J lost 10 bases, with 8 bases between them. The CDR3 consists of 11 residues. Rectal tissue came from one to two pinch biopsies taken at colonoscopy. Up to 500,000 reads were sequenced per sample. The table came from immunoSEQ multiplex PCR; TCRdb's copy has only in-frame clones and leaves some out. The data show 15,000 to 20,000 clones, with over 65% seen just once and 5.5% to 8% held by the top ten. For this clone: Its specificity is unknown.

This receptor was obtained from a boy aged 5-17 years with moderate ulcerative colitis. The sample consisted of gut tissue. The chain employs TRBV30 and TRBJ2-1, with D uncertain. CDR3: CAWSGDWEQFF. The CDR3 DNA is TGTGCCTGGAGTGGGGATTGGGAGCAGTTCTTC. The full variable domain, completed using reference TRBV30 and TRBJ2-1, is SQTIHQWPATLVQPVGSPLSLECTVEGTSNPNLYWYRQAAGRGLQLLFYSVGIGQISSEVPQNLSASRPQDRQFILSSKKLLLSDSGFYLCAWSGDWEQFFGPGTRLTVL.